In this sample, the clone carrying this T cell receptor beta chain turned up a few times. Its specificity is unknown. MiXCR, applied by TCRdb to the RT-PCR reads, yields one record per CDR3 protein. The data show roughly 710,000 distinct CDR3 sequences, around 13% seen once. The record originates from a study of response to subunit inactivated influenza vaccine. Findings and caveats of the study: It was suggested by the authors that few new T cells are recruited by each seasonal influenza vaccination.

Unmatched junction bases numbered 5, after V lost 6 bases and J lost 3 bases. The CDR3 is 13 amino acids. Germline CDR1 is MNHNS and CDR2 is SASEGT. V is TRBV6-1 and J is TRBJ2-7; 7 bases map to TRBD1. The TCR was taken from a man in his fifties who received an inactivated influenza vaccine. This specimen was PBMCs from blood, taken around 14 days before vaccination. The chain's CDR3 is CASRAGGGYEQYF. For the CDR3, the DNA is TGTGCCAGCAGGGCAGGGGGTGGCTACGAGCAGTACTTC.